This TCR beta chain was obtained from a study of vaccination effects on CD4 cells after COVID-19. Study-level background: Samples that were drawn after vaccination came a median of 72 days after the second dose. Notes on the study in general: The study found marked clonal contraction of infection- and vaccine-induced clones late after vaccination.

The data were produced by immunoSEQ multiplex PCR, yet TCRdb's version contains in-frame clones alone and is incomplete. The sample yields 40,000 to 45,000 clones, approximately 70% seen once. Scientists isolated CD4+ T cells after a roughly 9-day culture period ended. Participants received two doses of either the BNT162b2 or mRNA-1273 vaccine. Trimming took 6 bases from V and 6 from J; bases not matched to a gene: 10. The CDR3 consists of 14 residues. Germline V gene lookup returns CDR1 SQVTM and CDR2 ANQGSEA. As for this clone: Its antigen is not identified.

The material was CD4+ T cells from PBMCs cultured without peptide, obtained after COVID-19 vaccination. The rearrangement links TRBV29-1 to TRBJ2-7, with 11 nucleotides matching TRBD2. This receptor was identified in a human donor who received a COVID-19 vaccine. The CDR3 DNA is TGCAGCGTGGGGGGAACTAGCGGGAGATCCGAGCAGTACTTC. It encodes CSVGGTSGRSEQYF.